A selection of T cell receptor beta chains follows, all from one sample in a study of cytotoxic CD8 clonotypes in ibrutinib-treated CLL. The assay was immunoSEQ multiplex PCR, and TCRdb's table has in-frame clones only and misses some. The data contain more than 200,000 clones, 70% of them singletons. Sample: PBMCs, taken after 24 months of ibrutinib treatment. The receptors derive from a human donor with chronic lymphocytic leukemia. Each CDR3 is given without its conserved first and last residue. A D gene is named only where the DNA matches it firmly.

TRBJ2-3 16 TRBV21-1 . ASIQAGDAVTSTDTQY
TRBJ1-2 11 TRBV2 . ASTIGEGYGYT
TRBJ1-3 15 TRBV4-2 . ASSQDGEAISGNTIY
TRBJ2-5 14 TRBV7-9 TRBD2 ASRPAGGPGLETQY
TRBJ2-1 12 TRBV6-6 TRBD2 ASSPGTSVKEQF
TRBJ2-7 11 TRBV21-1 . ASSRREAYEQY
TRBJ2-7 11 TRBV29-1 . SVQRAYRYEQY
TRBJ2-5 13 TRBV9 TRBD2 ASSPRLASVETQY
TRBJ1-5 12 TRBV6-6 . ASRAVNSNQPQH
TRBJ2-1 15 TRBV4-2 . ASSQDLRQGGNNEQF
TRBJ2-1 13 TRBV29-1 TRBD2 SVERAGASYNEQF
TRBJ2-6 16 TRBV5-1 TRBD2 ASSLSSGSLPGANVLT
TRBJ1-4 15 TRBV4-3 . ASSQTPTVATNEKLF
TRBJ2-1 12 TRBV30 . AWTKGAPYNEQF
TRBJ2-1 12 TRBV29-1 TRBD2 SVERLAGVDEQF
TRBJ2-5 12 TRBV5-1 . ASSSVVGGETQY
TRBJ1-1 9 TRBV30 . AWSTRDVAF
TRBJ2-3 11 TRBV7-2 . ASSPSDRDTQY
TRBJ2-3 13 TRBV28 TRBD1 ASSLPGQPKSTQY
TRBJ1-5 11 TRBV5-1 . ASSPGGAQPQH
TRBJ2-1 11 TRBV11-3 TRBD1 ASSLGQDHEQF
TRBJ1-2 11 TRBV2 . ASSDTENYGYT
TRBJ2-7 14 TRBV11-3 TRBD2 ASSSQTSGSVREQY
TRBJ2-6 14 TRBV5-8 . ASSLGRTSGANVLT
TRBJ2-1 12 TRBV19 TRBD2 ASSKSGRVTEQF
TRBJ2-7 14 TRBV10-3 TRBD2 AISALTSGRGHEQY
TRBJ1-1 12 TRBV6-6 . ASKEGGMNTEAF
TRBJ2-5 13 TRBV10-3 . AISELDSTGETQY
TRBJ1-1 11 TRBV28 . ASSKGQNTEAF
TRBJ2-3 12 TRBV2 . ASTQQPSTDTQY
TRBJ2-3 11 TRBV25-1 . ASSVAGTDTQY
TRBJ1-5 9 TRBV20-1 . SVEGGQPQH
TRBJ2-2 11 TRBV27 . ASSSSNTGELF
TRBJ1-1 11 TRBV25-1 . ASTGVENTEAF
TRBJ1-5 11 TRBV5-6 . ASSQGPHQPQH
TRBJ2-7 13 TRBV7-6 . ASSLAPGDSYEQY
TRBJ2-3 10 TRBV7-6 . ASSRSTDTQY
TRBJ2-7 11 TRBV6-5 TRBD2 ASSALAGAEQY
TRBJ2-7 11 TRBV28 . ASSRTVLDEQY
TRBJ2-5 10 TRBV5-1 . ASSLAPETQY
TRBJ1-2 12 TRBV6-5 TRBD1 ASSQGQGPYGYT
TRBJ2-1 14 TRBV7-8 TRBD2 ASSRGGTSGRVEQF
TRBJ2-1 14 TRBV7-3 . ASSSRGDGSGNEQF
TRBJ2-3 11 TRBV11-3 . ASSLVHPDTQY
TRBJ2-3 14 TRBV7-3 . ASSLTVSPGADTQY
TRBJ2-7 13 TRBV14 . ASSPHAVGVGEQY
TRBJ1-1 11 TRBV7-9 . ASDYSSNTEAF
TRBJ1-1 12 TRBV28 TRBD1 ASSMTSGTAEAF
TRBJ2-2 13 TRBV9 TRBD1 ASSWGQGNTGELF
TRBJ2-7 15 TRBV7-9 . ASSLARRVDSSYEQY
TRBJ1-5 12 TRBV19 TRBD1 ASSITGGGQPQH
TRBJ1-2 12 TRBV7-2 TRBD1 ASSPRPGGTGYT
TRBJ1-5 12 TRBV9 . ASSVAGEHQPQH